Each of the 19 T cell receptor beta chains below was sequenced from the same sample in a study of T cells in Graves' hyperthyroidism and ophthalmopathy. Researchers amplified the TCR beta CDR3 regions from RNA transcripts. Carried out on the TCR CDR3, a first-round RT-PCR used the HTBI primer set. TCRdb fed the multiplex PCR reads into MiXCR, producing one record per CDR3 protein. The data show 550,000 to 650,000 distinct CDR3 sequences, about 15% seen once. Sequencing input: blood. The origin of the receptors is a woman aged 30 to 39 with Graves' hyperthyroidism that later progressed to Graves' ophthalmopathy.

This clonotype has ten or more counts. This sequence joins TRBV2 and TRBJ1-1; 7 bases are shared with TRBD1. Trimming took 11 bases from V and 0 from J; bases not matched to a gene: 6. CDR1 and CDR2 (germline): SNHLY, FYNNEI. This CDR3 has 13 amino acids. The CDR3 loop is CAGDREVNTEAFF. In DNA, the CDR3 is TGTGCCGGAGACAGGGAGGTGAACACTGAAGCTTTCTTT.

This clonotype occurred many times. This chain joins TRBV7-9 and TRBJ1-2, with D uncertain. V gave up 3 bases and J gave up 4 bases, with 9 bases separating them. This CDR3 spans 13 amino acids. The germline V gene has CDR1 SEHNR and CDR2 FQNEAQ (reference sequence). The CDR3: CASSFSVGYGYTF. Written as DNA, the CDR3 is TGTGCCAGCAGCTTTTCAGTCGGCTATGGCTACACCTTC.

In this sample, this clonotype turned up many times. The CDR3 nucleotides are TGTGCCAGCAGTGAAGCCCCGGAAGGCCCCCAAGAGACCCAGTACTTC. Encoded protein: CASSEAPEGPQETQYF. The chain combines TRBV2 with TRBJ2-5; D unclear. The CDR3 contains 16 residues. Deletions cut 0 bases from V and 1 base from J, with 12 bases between. Germline V gene lookup returns CDR1 SNHLY and CDR2 FYNNEI.

The table lists this clonotype with many counts. The rearrangement uses TRBV3-1 and TRBJ1-6, with a possible D match to TRBD1 (6 bases). Germline V lookup: CDR1 LGHDT, CDR2 YNNKEL (reference sequence). The CDR3 length is 15 residues. Deletions cut 5 bases from V and 10 bases from J, with 18 bases between. The CDR3, as DNA: TGTGCCAGCAGCGAACGAGTTGGGGGGCGGTCACCCCTCCACTTT. This sequence encodes CASSERVGGRSPLHF.

Many counts were recorded for this clonotype. The chain carries TRBV12-3 or TRBV12-4 and TRBJ1-3, with TRBD1 identical over 8 bases. Trimming removed 6 bases from V and 0 bases from J; junction bases left unmatched: 7. This CDR3 comprises 16 residues. CDR3 coding DNA: TGTGCCAGCAGAAAGACAGGGGCTTACTCTGGAAACACCATATATTTT. Translated: CASRKTGAYSGNTIYF.

This clonotype was counted many times. This chain connects TRBV2 to TRBJ1-4, with 9 positions matching TRBD1. The trim removed 4 bases at V and 8 bases at J, leaving 5 bases unmatched. Germline CDR1 is SNHLY and CDR2 is FYNNEI. This CDR3 spans 14 amino acids. This chain's CDR3 is CASSVGTGNEKLFF. The CDR3 DNA sequence: TGTGCCAGCAGTGTCGGGACAGGGAACGAAAAACTGTTTTTT. Together with reference TRBV2 and TRBJ1-4, the CDR3 gives the full variable domain: EPEVTQTPSHQVTQMGQEVILRCVPISNHLYFYWYRQILGQKVEFLVSFYNNEISEKSEIFDDQFSVERPDGSNFTLKIRSTKLEDSAMYFCASSVGTGNEKLFFGSGTQLSVL.

The gene calls are TRBV9 and TRBJ2-3; 7 bases are shared with TRBD1. The V gene end was trimmed by 0 bases and the J gene end by 0 bases; junction bases not matched to a gene: 1. The germline CDR1 and CDR2 sequences are SGDLS and YYNGEE. CDR3 length: 15 residues. The CDR3 nucleotides read TGTGCCAGCAGCGTAGTACAGGGGAGCACAGATACGCAGTATTTT. Translation gives CASSVVQGSTDTQYF.

This clonotype was recorded many times. This sequence joins TRBV30 and TRBJ1-2, with TRBD1 as a possible D gene (6 bases). Trimming shortened V by 2 bases and J by 5 bases, and 6 bases separated the two germline ends. Germline V lookup: CDR1 GTSNPN, CDR2 SVGIG (reference sequence). CDR3 length: 11 amino acids. Here the CDR3 DNA reads TGTGCCTGGAGTACAGGGTATGGCTACACCTTC. As protein: CAWSTGYGYTF.

The genes are TRBV11-3 and TRBJ2-2, with a tentative D call TRBD1 (5 bases). The CDR3 loop spans 15 amino acids. Trimming cost V 2 bases and J 7 bases, with 14 bases left between them. Germline V gives CDR1 SGHNT, CDR2 YENEEA. The CDR3 DNA sequence: TGTGCCAGCAGCTTAATAAGCAGGGCGGTCGGGGAGCTGTTTTTT. Its translation: CASSLISRAVGELFF.

The rearrangement uses TRBV5-5 and TRBJ2-7; 8 bases match TRBD2. Germline loops: CDR1 SGHKS, CDR2 YYEKEE (reference sequence). This CDR3 comprises 14 residues. After removal of 2 bases from V and 2 bases from J, the junction contained 3 bases not matched to a gene. CDR3 protein: CASSFRGGTYEQYF. For the CDR3, the DNA is TGTGCCAGCAGCTTCCGCGGGGGGACCTACGAGCAGTACTTC.

In the case of this clonotype: This clone may be a read error of a much larger clone one base away. V and J are TRBV19 and TRBJ2-1, with TRBD2 matching 8 bases. J was trimmed by 8 bases and V by 1 base; bases with no gene match: 7. Germline CDR1 is LNHDA and CDR2 is SQIVND (reference sequence). This CDR3 is 15 amino acids long. CDR3 protein: CASSIAGGALYEQFF. The CDR3 nucleotides are TGTGCCAGTAGTATAGCGGGAGGGGCTTTGTATGAGCAGTTCTTC.

The table lists this clonotype with many counts. The J gene is TRBJ2-7, the V gene TRBV4-3; weak D call: TRBD2 (6 bases). V was cut by 0 bases and J by 6 bases, with 9 bases left in between. This CDR3 comprises 13 residues. The germline V gene has CDR1 LGHNA and CDR2 YSLEER. The CDR3 loop reads CASSQERGGEQYF. For the CDR3, the DNA is TGCGCCAGCAGCCAAGAACGGGGAGGCGAGCAGTACTTC.

The chain is built from TRBV28 and TRBJ2-2; tentative D call: TRBD2 (5 bases). This CDR3 has 15 residues. Trimming cost V 6 bases and J 5 bases, with 16 bases left between them. The germline V gene has CDR1 MDHEN and CDR2 SYDVKM. The CDR3 loop reads CASRARSGDTGELFF. Here the CDR3 DNA reads TGTGCCAGCAGAGCCAGGTCCGGGGATACCGGGGAGCTGTTTTTT.

This clonotype was seen ten or more times. The rearrangement links TRBV28 to TRBJ1-2; a weak D match, TRBD1 (5 bases). V was cut by 2 bases and J by 8 bases, with 12 bases left in between. The CDR3 totals 13 residues. Germline loops: CDR1 MDHEN, CDR2 SYDVKM. The CDR3 nucleotides read TGTGCCAGCAGTTTAGGACAAGCGCGGGGCTACACCTTC. Residues: CASSLGQARGYTF.

The chain carries TRBV6-1 and TRBJ2-7; 9 bases fit TRBD2. CDR1 and CDR2 from the germline V gene are MNHNS and SASEGT. The junction had 10 bases not matched to a gene; V was cut back by 10 bases and J by 3 bases. The CDR3 has 14 residues. The CDR3 region is CATAQREVFYEQYF. CDR3 nucleotides: TGTGCCACCGCCCAGCGGGAGGTCTTCTACGAGCAGTACTTC.

This clonotype appeared many times. The gene calls are TRBV19 and TRBJ1-1; D unclear. Germline lookup yields CDR1 LNHDA and CDR2 SQIVND (reference sequence). V lost 1 base and J lost 0, with 9 bases in between. There are 15 residues in the CDR3. The CDR3 sequence: CASSIVYTMNTEAFF. The CDR3 DNA reads as TGTGCCAGTAGTATAGTATACACCATGAACACTGAAGCTTTCTTT.

This clonotype has at least ten counts. This sequence joins TRBV24-1 and TRBJ2-3; TRBD1 aligns across 10 bases. Germline V CDR1 and CDR2: KGHDR, SFDVKD. The CDR3 length is 17 residues. Germline trimming cut 3 bases from V and 0 bases from J; bases unmatched to any gene: 5. The CDR3 DNA reads TGTGCCACCAGTGATCCCGGACAGGGGGGGAGCACAGATACGCAGTATTTT. This codes for CATSDPGQGGSTDTQYF.

In its sample, this clonotype was seen many times. CDR3 loop: CASSPDWTTNTEAFF. The CDR3, as DNA: TGTGCCAGCTCACCGGACTGGACAACGAACACTGAAGCTTTCTTT. The chain joins TRBV18 to TRBJ1-1, with D possibly matching TRBD1 (5 bases). Germline-derived CDR1 and CDR2 are KGHSH and LQKENI. There are 15 residues in the CDR3. Trimming pared 3 bases from V and 1 base from J, leaving 12 bases between. The full variable domain, in which reference TRBV18 and TRBJ1-1 provide the parts outside the CDR3, is NAGVMQNPRHLVRRRGQEARLRCSPMKGHSHVYWYRQLPEEGLKFMVYLQKENIIDESGMPKERFSAEFPKEGPSILRIQQVVRGDSAAYFCASSPDWTTNTEAFFGQGTRLTVV.

This clonotype has ten or more counts. The gene calls are TRBV20-1 and TRBJ2-4; 7 nucleotides match TRBD2. Trimming cost V 0 bases and J 0 bases; bases outside gene matches: 14. CDR3 length: 19 residues. The germline gives CDR1 DFQATT, CDR2 SNEGSKA (reference sequence). The CDR3 DNA reads TGCAGTGCTAGAGATTGGGGGGGGTTACACCCTCAAGCCAAAAACATTCAGTACTTC. Translating it yields CSARDWGGLHPQAKNIQYF.